This T cell receptor beta chain was recovered during a study of shared T cell receptors in the human thymus. Sequencing used immunoSEQ multiplex PCR; TCRdb keeps in-frame clones, though not all of them. The table shows 500,000 to 550,000 clones, with around 78% occurring only once. V shed 7 bases and J shed 6 bases, with 9 bases lying between them. Germline V gene data show CDR1 as SEHNR and CDR2 as FQNEAQ (reference sequence). The CDR3 runs to 11 residues. The same sample was also used in a study of human thymus T cells. That publication notes: Thymic resections from corrective heart surgery supplied the tissue. The authors found apparently biased V and J gene usage in thymic and blood repertoires. Related research examined unrelated individuals and reported that their thymic repertoires overlapped highly.

This TCR was recovered from a boy under two years old with a congenital heart defect. The V call is TRBV7-9, the J call TRBJ2-5; weak D call: TRBD1 (5 bases). Sequencing used thymocytes. CDR3 coding DNA: TGTGCCAGCAAGGCAGGGAAGACCCAGTACTTC. This sequence encodes CASKAGKTQYF.